This T cell receptor (beta chain) was recorded in a study of cytomegalovirus exposure and HLA in healthy donors. Turning to the study itself: Approximately 190 million T cells yielded approximately 100 million unique TCR beta sequences, as an earlier analysis found.

Per germline, CDR1 SQVTM and CDR2 ANQGSEA. V shed 5 bases and J 7 bases; nucleotides not matched to a gene: 13. The CDR3 sequence is 14 residues long. With 60 Vbeta and 13 Jbeta primers, the PCR was carried out. Method: immunoSEQ multiplex PCR; TCRdb's copy keeps in-frame clones and lacks some. The sample shows about 170,000 clones, 84% of them seen only once. Study results and limitations: Being productive about 90% or about 30% of the time was typical of most TCR beta V segments in an earlier analysis. Later analysis associated a missense DCLRE1C variant with TCR beta V- and J-gene trimming. The classifier, whose performance was assessed in both the original and validation cohorts, reportedly diagnosed cytomegalovirus status with high specificity and sensitivity.

A note on this clone: Its specificity is not known.

The V and J genes are TRBV29-1 and TRBJ2-7, with TRBD1 matching over 8 bases. Sequencing was performed on PBMCs. The TCR was taken from a girl aged 10-17 years in good health and CMV-seropositive. In nucleotides, the CDR3 is TGCAGCGTTATAACCCGGACAGGGTCTTCTGAGCAGTACTTC. Its protein product is CSVITRTGSSEQYF.